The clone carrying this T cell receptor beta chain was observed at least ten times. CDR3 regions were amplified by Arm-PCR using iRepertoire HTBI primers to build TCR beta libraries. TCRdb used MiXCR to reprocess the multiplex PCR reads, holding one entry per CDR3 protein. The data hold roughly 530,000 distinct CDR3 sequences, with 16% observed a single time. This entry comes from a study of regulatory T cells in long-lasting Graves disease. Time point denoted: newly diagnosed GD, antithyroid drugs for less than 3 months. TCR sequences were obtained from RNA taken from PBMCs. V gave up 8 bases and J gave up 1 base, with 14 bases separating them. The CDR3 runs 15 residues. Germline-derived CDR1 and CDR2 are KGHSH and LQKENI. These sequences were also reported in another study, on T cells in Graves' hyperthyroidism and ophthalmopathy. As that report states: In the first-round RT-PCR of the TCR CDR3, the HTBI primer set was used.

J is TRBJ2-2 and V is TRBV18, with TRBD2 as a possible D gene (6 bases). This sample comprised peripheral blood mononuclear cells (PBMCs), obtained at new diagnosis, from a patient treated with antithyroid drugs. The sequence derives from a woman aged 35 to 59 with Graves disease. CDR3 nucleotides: TGTGCCAGCAGCTCCGGGACTCTGAACACCGGGGAGCTGTTTTTT. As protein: CASSSGTLNTGELFF. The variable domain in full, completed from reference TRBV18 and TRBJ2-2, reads NAGVMQNPRHLVRRRGQEARLRCSPMKGHSHVYWYRQLPEEGLKFMVYLQKENIIDESGMPKERFSAEFPKEGPSILRIQQVVRGDSAAYFCASSSGTLNTGELFFGEGSRLTVL.